The clone carrying this T cell receptor beta chain appeared a single time. Its antigen is unknown. The data stem from a study of PD-1 blockade in classical Hodgkin lymphoma. Study information: The nivolumab dose that patients received was 3 mg/kg, given intravenously every 2 weeks.

Measured with immunoSEQ multiplex PCR; TCRdb has only the in-frame clones, and not every one. Of 20,000 to 25,000 clones in the sample, more than 60% were seen once. The junction had 3 bases not matched to a gene; V was cut back by 4 bases and J by 3 bases. The CDR3 is made up of 14 amino acids. The germline CDR1 and CDR2 sequences are MNHEY and SVGAGI. Brentuximab vedotin exposure varied, and every patient relapsed after autologous stem cell transplantation. Findings of the study overall: Whoever responded completely had baseline diversity much like that seen in newly diagnosed patients.

This TCR was sampled from a human donor with classical Hodgkin lymphoma. The chain recombines TRBV6-5 with TRBJ1-3, with TRBD1 identical over 7 bases. The specimen comprised peripheral blood mononuclear cells (PBMCs), sampled before the second cycle of nivolumab. CDR3 DNA: TGTGCCAGCAGTTTAGGGACAGATGGAAACACCATATATTTT. This gives the protein CASSLGTDGNTIYF.